These 25 T cell receptor beta chains originate from one sample sequenced in a study of blood T cells in healthy people across ages. Then a second PCR, running about 6 to 11 cycles, was carried out with a sample-barcoded 5' primer and a J-beta primer mix. Each CDR3 protein gets one entry after TCRdb re-called the 5' RACE reads with MiXCR. This sample yields hundreds of thousands of distinct CDR3 sequences, of which around 32% are seen a single time; 15% belongs to the top ten. The sequenced sample consisted of blood. The source of these receptors is an elderly woman in good health.

A remark on this clonotype: At one boundary the junction diverges from the germline segment, which might be a read error. The gene calls are TRBV19 and TRBJ2-7; 7 bases match TRBD1. The CDR3 has 14 amino acids. The germline gives CDR1 LNHDA, CDR2 SQIVND (reference sequence). The CDR3 region is CASSIVVGGDEQYF. DNA for the CDR3: TGTGCCAGTAGTATAGTGGTAGGGGGCGATGAGCAGTATTTC.

This clonotype has a handful of counts. This sequence may be a read error, since a much larger clone differs from it by one base. The chain joins TRBV29-1 to TRBJ2-5, with D perhaps TRBD1 or TRBD2 (5 bases each). The CDR3 has 12 residues. Germline CDR1 reads SQVTM; CDR2 reads ANQGSEA. The CDR3 loop reads CSSTGAVETRYF. Here the CDR3 DNA reads TGCAGCTCCACCGGGGCCGTAGAGACCCGGTACTTC. Complete variable domain (other parts from reference TRBV29-1 and TRBJ2-5): SAVISQKPSRDICQRGTSLTIQCQVDSQVTMMFWYRQQPGQSLTLIATANQGSEATYESGFVIDKFPISRPNLTFSTLTVSNMSPEDSSIYLCSSTGAVETRYFGPGTRLLVL.

Points on this clonotype: This clone may be a read error of a much larger clone one base away. The chain links TRBV18 to TRBJ2-5, with 8 positions matching TRBD1. With 2 bases clipped from V and 11 bases from J, the junction kept 13 bases outside the gene matches. The CDR3 sequence is 15 residues long. The germline gives CDR1 KGHSH, CDR2 LQKENI. In nucleotides, the CDR3 is TGTGCCAGCTCACCAAGTCAGGGGGCGCAAAATGAGCAGTACTTC. It codes for CASSPSQGAQNEQYF.

In its sample, this clonotype was seen many times. This chain joins TRBV6-1 and TRBJ2-7, with D possibly TRBD1 on 6 matching bases. This CDR3 contains 14 residues. Germline V gene lookup returns CDR1 MNHNS and CDR2 SASEGT. Between the trimmed V and J ends, which lost 3 bases and 2 bases, there was a span of 11 bases. The CDR3, as DNA: TGTGCCAGCAGTGATCAGGGGTCAGCCTACGAGCAGTACTTC. Translation: CASSDQGSAYEQYF.

The rearrangement uses TRBV20-1 and TRBJ2-3; perhaps D is TRBD1 or TRBD2 (7 bases each). The CDR3 covers 16 residues. Germline values: CDR1 DFQATT, CDR2 SNEGSKA (reference sequence). Here the CDR3 DNA reads TGCAGCCTGGACGCCAGGGGGGGACTATTAACAGATACGCAGTATTTT. It translates to CSLDARGGLLTDTQYF.

V usage is TRBV5-1 and J usage is TRBJ2-2, with 7 bases aligning to TRBD2. The CDR3 sequence is 15 residues long. V shed 2 bases, J shed 3 bases, and the junction held 4 bases outside the gene matches. Germline CDR1 reads SGHRS; CDR2 reads YFSETQ. CDR3 DNA sequence: TGCGCCAGCAGCTTTGGCGGGGGAGACACCGGGGAGCTGTTTTTT. It is translated as CASSFGGGDTGELFF.

This clonotype was counted a few times. This rearrangement joins TRBV20-1 to TRBJ1-1; a possible D gene is TRBD1 (5 bases). The CDR3 covers 13 residues. The V end lost 7 bases, the J end lost 4 bases, and 16 bases lay between the germline ends. Looked up from germline, CDR1 is DFQATT and CDR2 is SNEGSKA (reference sequence). CDR3 sequence (DNA): TGCAGTGTAAAAGGGGTAAGGAGCACTGAAGCTTTCTTT. Translated: CSVKGVRSTEAFF.

This clonotype was seen at least ten times. The V call is TRBV5-4, the J call TRBJ2-7; 8 nucleotides line up with TRBD1. This CDR3 has 13 residues. Germline values: CDR1 SGHNT, CDR2 YYREEE (reference sequence). With V trimmed by 2 bases and J by 5 bases, 3 bases remained unmatched. CDR3 sequence (DNA): TGTGCCAGCAGCTTACAGGGGGGCGACGAGCAGTACTTC. This encodes CASSLQGGDEQYF.

The chain is built from TRBV9 and TRBJ2-1; a weak D match, TRBD2 (5 bases). Germline V gene sequence: CDR1 SGDLS, CDR2 YYNGEE. V was trimmed by 0 bases and J by 9 bases, leaving 13 bases between them. The CDR3 consists of 14 residues. CDR3 loop: CASSVVGSLSEQFF. CDR3 nucleotides: TGTGCCAGCAGCGTAGTGGGGAGTTTGAGTGAGCAGTTCTTC.

This clonotype came up a few times. In nucleotides, the CDR3 is TGCAGTGCTAGAGTCCCCGGGGGCACCGGGGAGCTGTTTTTT. It yields the protein CSARVPGGTGELFF. This chain joins TRBV20-1 and TRBJ2-2; possible D gene TRBD2, 6 bases. CDR3 length: 14 amino acids. Germline assignment: CDR1 DFQATT and CDR2 SNEGSKA (reference sequence). V gave up 1 base and J gave up 4 bases, with 10 bases separating them.

Many counts were recorded for this clonotype. J is TRBJ2-5 and V is TRBV4-2, with D perhaps TRBD2 (6 bases). CDR1 and CDR2 (germline): LGHNA, YNFKEQ. The CDR3 loop spans 17 amino acids. The V and J ends lost 4 bases and 1 base respectively, with 19 bases between them. CDR3 region: CASSPSMGGDLQETQYF. The CDR3 DNA sequence: TGTGCCAGCAGCCCCAGCATGGGCGGGGACCTCCAAGAGACCCAGTACTTC.

This clonotype was seen a few times. The chain couples TRBV5-6 to TRBJ1-5; 12 nucleotides line up with TRBD1. The CDR3 sequence is 19 residues long. V lost 4 bases and J lost 1; bases outside the gene matches: 12. The germline CDR1 and CDR2 sequences are SGHDT and YYEEEE. CDR3 protein: CASSLTGTGGIISNQPQHF. CDR3 nucleotides: TGTGCCAGCAGCCTAACCGGGACAGGGGGCATAATAAGCAATCAGCCCCAGCATTTT.

The chain combines TRBV6-1 with TRBJ1-1; no reliable D call. CDR3 length equals 13 residues. Trimming left V 2 bases short and J 2 bases short, with 6 bases between. Germline V lookup: CDR1 MNHNS, CDR2 SASEGT. The DNA of the CDR3 is TGTGCCAGCAGTGAACTCAGAAACACTGAAGCTTTCTTT. Amino acid sequence: CASSELRNTEAFF.

In its sample, this clonotype was seen a few times. The rearrangement uses TRBV6-5 and TRBJ1-6; no reliable D call. The CDR3 extends over 15 amino acids. CDR1 is MNHEY, CDR2 SVGAGI, per germline. Trimming removed 0 bases from V and 6 bases from J, with 9 bases in between. The chain's CDR3 is CASSYSRVPNSPLHF. Written as DNA, the CDR3 is TGTGCCAGCAGTTACTCGCGGGTCCCTAATTCACCCCTCCACTTT.

In this sample, this clonotype turned up a few times. A read error may be the cause here, since a much bigger clone is one base away. V gene TRBV5-1 combines with J gene TRBJ2-7; the D is unclear. V was trimmed by 4 bases and J by 7 bases, leaving 15 bases between them. Germline values: CDR1 SGHRS, CDR2 YFSETQ. The CDR3 totals 13 residues. The CDR3 DNA reads as TGCGCCAGCAGCATTGACTGGTGGGATGAGCAGTACTTC. This codes for CASSIDWWDEQYF.

This clonotype came up many times. The rearrangement uses TRBV27 and TRBJ1-4; no firm D call. This CDR3 has 13 residues. The germline V gene has CDR1 MNHEY and CDR2 SMNVEV (reference sequence). V was pared by 5 bases and J by 5 bases, with 9 bases between. The CDR3 loop reads CASSPGKNEKLFF. As DNA, the CDR3 is TGTGCCAGCAGTCCAGGCAAGAATGAAAAACTGTTTTTT.

Many counts were recorded for this clonotype. The V call is TRBV29-1, the J call TRBJ1-2; 7 bases align to TRBD1. Germline V lookup: CDR1 SQVTM, CDR2 ANQGSEA. Trimming cost V 4 bases and J 6 bases; bases outside gene matches: 2. CDR3 size: 11 residues. The CDR3 sequence: CSVGQGDGYTF. In DNA, the CDR3 is TGCAGCGTTGGACAGGGAGATGGCTACACCTTC.

In this sample, this clonotype turned up many times. This sequence joins TRBV4-3 and TRBJ2-3; 8 bases are a match to TRBD1. Germline V gene sequence: CDR1 LGHNA, CDR2 YSLEER. Germline trimming cut 1 base from V and 0 bases from J; bases unmatched to any gene: 3. The CDR3 loop spans 16 amino acids. The DNA for the CDR3 is TGCGCCAGCAGCCAAGGGACAGGGACTAGCACAGATACGCAGTATTTT. It translates to CASSQGTGTSTDTQYF.

This clonotype was detected ten times or more. This rearrangement joins TRBV4-3 to TRBJ2-1, with D perhaps being TRBD1 or TRBD2 (6 bases each). Trimming shortened V by 1 base and J by 8 bases, and 15 bases separated the two germline ends. The CDR3 totals 15 residues. Germline CDR1 LGHNA, CDR2 YSLEER. The CDR3 DNA sequence: TGCGCCAGCAGCCAAGCCGGGGGCCTTTTTGATGAGCAGTTCTTC. As protein: CASSQAGGLFDEQFF.

Note on this clonotype: The junction departs from the called germline gene at one end, perhaps through a read error. The chain recombines TRBV9 with TRBJ2-1, with 8 bases matching TRBD1. The DNA end favors TRBJ2-7, so the J call may be wrong. Germline V gene lookup returns CDR1 SGDLS and CDR2 YYNGEE. This CDR3 has 16 amino acids. The CDR3 DNA follows: TGCGCCAGCAGCCCAGGACAGGGATTTGGGTACAATGAGCAGTACTTC. It yields the protein CASSPGQGFGYNEQYF.

Details on this clonotype: A much larger clone sits a single nucleotide away, making a read error possible. The chain joins TRBV7-2 to TRBJ1-1, with D perhaps matching TRBD1 (6 bases). The CDR3 is made up of 17 amino acids. Germline V gene data show CDR1 as SGHTA and CDR2 as FQGNSA. Trimming left V 5 bases short and J 4 bases short, with 23 bases between. The CDR3 nucleotides read TGTGCCAGCAGCGTGGCGGGACAATGGAGGGGGGCCACTGAAGCTTTCTTT. It is translated as CASSVAGQWRGATEAFF.

V gene TRBV7-2 combines with J gene TRBJ2-3; D possibly corresponds to TRBD2 (5 bases). The CDR3 totals 11 residues. V shed 10 bases and J shed 5 bases, with 10 bases lying between them. From germline, CDR1 is SGHTA and CDR2 FQGNSA. DNA for the CDR3: TGTGCCACAGCAGGAGGAGATACGCAGTATTTT. Protein: CATAGGDTQYF.

This clonotype was detected ten times or more. This chain uses TRBV7-6 with TRBJ1-2; D unresolved. This CDR3 is 13 amino acids long. The germline V gene encodes CDR1 SGHVS and CDR2 FNYEAQ. Trimming shortened V by 5 bases and J by 8 bases, and 15 bases separated the two germline ends. The CDR3 bases are TGTGCCAGCAGCCCCTCGCGGCAAAGCGGCTACACCTTC. Its protein is CASSPSRQSGYTF.

The chain carries TRBV6-1 and TRBJ2-1, with D perhaps matching TRBD1 or TRBD2 (5 bases each). The length of the CDR3 is 16 residues. CDR1 and CDR2 (germline): MNHNS, SASEGT. V was clipped by 2 bases and J by 4 bases, with 15 bases between them. CDR3 nucleotide sequence: TGTGCCAGCAGTGAACTAGAGAGGGGCCTTTACAATGAGCAGTTCTTC. Translation: CASSELERGLYNEQFF.

V is TRBV2 and J is TRBJ1-2; the D gene is possibly TRBD1 (5 bases). The ends were cut back, 6 bases at V and 4 bases at J, with 12 bases in the middle. Germline CDR1 SNHLY, CDR2 FYNNEI. This CDR3 has 13 residues. CDR3 sequence reads: CASSLRAVYGYTF. CDR3 in DNA: TGTGCCAGCAGCCTCAGGGCGGTCTATGGCTACACCTTC.